The next 18 T cell receptor beta chains were all read from a single sample in a study of blood T cell repertoires in COVID-19. Clones were read by immunoSEQ multiplex PCR, and TCRdb kept only the in-frame ones, dropping some. In the table there are about 42,000 clones, 87% of which are singletons. Input material: peripheral blood. The receptors shown here come from a woman of 80 years or more in a cohort sampled during active or convalescent COVID-19.

V gene TRBV5-1 combines with J gene TRBJ1-5; D is undetermined. The germline V gene encodes CDR1 SGHRS and CDR2 YFSETQ. The V end was cut by 0 bases, the J end by 4 bases, with 8 bases between. This CDR3 region has 14 residues. The CDR3: CASSLDSLNQPQHF. The CDR3 coding sequence is TGCGCCAGCAGCTTGGATAGCCTAAATCAGCCCCAGCATTTT. The full variable domain, its missing parts supplied by reference TRBV5-1 and TRBJ1-5, is KAGVTQTPRYLIKTRGQQVTLSCSPISGHRSVSWYQQTPGQGLQFLFEYFSETQRNKGNFPGRFSGRQFSNSRSEMNVSTLELGDSALYLCASSLDSLNQPQHFGDGTRLSIL.

The chain uses TRBV2 and TRBJ2-3; D is unclear. V lost 6 bases to trimming and J lost 2 bases, with 6 bases between them. The CDR3 extends over 12 amino acids. Germline V CDR1 and CDR2: SNHLY, FYNNEI. The DNA of the CDR3 is TGTGCCAGCAGGAGAGACACAGATACGCAGTATTTT. As protein: CASRRDTDTQYF.

This chain connects TRBV11-3 to TRBJ2-7, with D possibly being TRBD1 (6 bases). Trimming shortened V by 0 bases and J by 4 bases, and 10 bases separated the two germline ends. The CDR3 is 14 residues long. CDR1 SGHNT and CDR2 YENEEA come from the germline V gene. The CDR3 is CASSLDPQGYEQYF. The CDR3 coding sequence is TGTGCCAGCAGCTTAGACCCACAGGGATACGAGCAGTACTTC.

The chain links TRBV9 to TRBJ2-1, with TRBD2 identical over 11 bases. The CDR3 has 16 amino acids. Germline loops: CDR1 SGDLS, CDR2 YYNGEE. The V and J ends lost 3 bases and 8 bases, in that order; junction bases with no gene match: 10. The CDR3 sequence: CASSAVALAGVDEQFF. In nucleotides, the CDR3 is TGTGCCAGCAGCGCGGTGGCACTAGCGGGAGTGGATGAGCAGTTCTTC.

This clone was counted between two and nine times. The V and J genes are TRBV4-3 and TRBJ2-7; 12 nucleotides line up with TRBD2. The trim removed 4 bases at V and 7 bases at J, leaving 8 bases unmatched. The CDR3 spans 15 residues. The germline V gene has CDR1 LGHNA and CDR2 YSLEER. CDR3 residues: CASSRLAGGPGEQYF. In nucleotides, the CDR3 is TGCGCCAGCAGCCGGCTAGCGGGAGGGCCGGGGGAGCAGTACTTC.

J is TRBJ1-1 and V is TRBV30; TRBD1 is a possible D gene (5 bases). V was trimmed by 1 base and J by 6 bases, leaving 18 bases between them. CDR1 and CDR2 from the germline V gene are GTSNPN and SVGIG (reference sequence). CDR3 length: 15 residues. The CDR3 nucleotides are TGTGCCTGGAGTGCTCCTACATTGGGGCACGCTGAAGCTTTCTTT. Residues: CAWSAPTLGHAEAFF.

The chain combines TRBV7-2 with TRBJ1-5, with 7 bases matching TRBD1. The V gene's germline CDR1 is SGHTA and CDR2 FQGNSA. The CDR3 covers 15 residues. V was clipped by 1 base and J by 5 bases; unmatched bases: 5. The CDR3 sequence is CASSLDRGPYQPQHF. As DNA, the CDR3 is TGTGCCAGCAGCTTAGACAGGGGACCTTATCAGCCCCAGCATTTT.

The rearrangement uses TRBV18 and TRBJ1-1; no clear D. The CDR3 covers 14 residues. Looked up from germline, CDR1 is KGHSH and CDR2 is LQKENI. Trimming shortened V by 6 bases and J by 4 bases, and 15 bases separated the two germline ends. CDR3 DNA: TGTGCCAGCTCCCCAGTCGGGGTAGGCACTGAAGCTTTCTTT. Amino acid sequence: CASSPVGVGTEAFF.

The chain joins TRBV3-1 (or the pseudogene TRBV3-2) to TRBJ2-3; no firm D call. The CDR3 loop spans 12 amino acids. The V and J ends lost 4 bases and 3 bases respectively, with 5 bases between them. CDR1 and CDR2 from the germline V gene are LGHDT and YNNKEL (reference sequence). DNA of the CDR3: TGTGCCAGCAGCCTACTGACAGATACGCAGTATTTT. Amino acid sequence: CASSLLTDTQYF.

The V gene is TRBV5-1, the J gene TRBJ1-6; the match to TRBD1 covers 10 bases. The CDR3 consists of 15 residues. Trimming cost V 4 bases and J 9 bases; bases outside gene matches: 7. The V gene's germline CDR1 is SGHRS and CDR2 YFSETQ. CDR3 sequence: CASSLRQGAGSPLHF. The CDR3 DNA follows: TGCGCCAGCAGCCTACGACAGGGGGCCGGTTCACCCCTCCACTTT.

The V call is TRBV7-2, the J call TRBJ1-6; D is unresolved. The CDR3 totals 11 residues. Germline V CDR1 and CDR2: SGHTA, FQGNSA. V lost 6 bases, J lost 6 bases, and 3 bases lay in between. The CDR3 loop is CASRSNSPLHF. CDR3 nucleotides: TGTGCCAGCAGGAGTAATTCACCCCTCCACTTT.

The J gene is TRBJ1-6, the V gene TRBV4-3; TRBD1 might be the D (6 bases). Trimming left V 0 bases short and J 10 bases short, with 13 bases between. This CDR3 spans 15 amino acids. Germline CDR1 LGHNA, CDR2 YSLEER. CDR3 nucleotide sequence: TGCGCCAGCAGCCAAGACCGGGGGCGGGAGTCACCCCTCCACTTT. This translates into CASSQDRGRESPLHF.

This clone was recorded a few times. The rearrangement links TRBV5-6 to TRBJ2-3; D not resolved. The CDR3 is 16 residues long. The V and J ends lost 1 base and 0 bases respectively, with 12 bases between them. Per germline, CDR1 SGHDT and CDR2 YYEEEE. CDR3 DNA: TGTGCCAGCAGCTTGAATACGGGTACTAGCACAGATACGCAGTATTTT. Translation gives CASSLNTGTSTDTQYF.

The rearrangement uses TRBV19 and TRBJ1-1; D is uncertain. Germline loops: CDR1 LNHDA, CDR2 SQIVND (reference sequence). Trimming took 6 bases from V and 0 from J, leaving 11 bases between them. There are 14 residues in the CDR3. The CDR3, as DNA: TGTGCCAGTAGCCGTATCTCCGTGAACACTGAAGCTTTCTTT. Translating gives CASSRISVNTEAFF.

This chain uses TRBV12-2 with TRBJ1-2; the table assigns TRBD1, which was not confirmed against the DNA. TRBV12-2 is marked as a pseudogene. The CDR3 covers 16 residues. The CDR3 bases are TGTGCAAGTCGCTCAACAACAGGGGTATATGAGGTTGGCTACACCTTC. Its translation: CASRSTTGVYEVGYTF.

V gene TRBV30 combines with J gene TRBJ2-7; maybe TRBD1 (5 bases). This CDR3 contains 12 residues. Trimming removed 3 bases at V and 6 bases at J, with 12 bases between. Per germline, CDR1 GTSNPN and CDR2 SVGIG (reference sequence). The CDR3 DNA is TGTGCCTGGAGCTCAGGGTGGGGCGAGCAGTACTTC. It is translated as CAWSSGWGEQYF. The whole variable domain, remainder taken from reference TRBV30 and TRBJ2-7, is SQTIHQWPATLVQPVGSPLSLECTVEGTSNPNLYWYRQAAGRGLQLLFYSVGIGQISSEVPQNLSASRPQDRQFILSSKKLLLSDSGFYLCAWSSGWGEQYFGPGTRLTVT.

The chain combines TRBV12-3 or TRBV12-4 with TRBJ2-7, with D possibly matching TRBD1 (5 bases). CDR3 length: 12 amino acids. V shed 2 bases and J shed 6 bases, with 8 bases lying between them. CDR3 loop: CASSLLGREQYF. The DNA for the CDR3 is TGTGCCAGCAGTTTATTGGGGCGCGAGCAGTACTTC.

The chain is built from TRBV19 and TRBJ1-5; no definite D call. The CDR3 has 15 amino acids. Germline V gives CDR1 LNHDA, CDR2 SQIVND (reference sequence). Trimming stripped 6 bases from V and 0 bases from J, with 12 bases between. This chain's CDR3 is CASRRSGYSNQPQHF. The CDR3 DNA follows: TGTGCCAGTAGGAGATCCGGGTATAGCAATCAGCCCCAGCATTTT.